This TCR beta chain derives from a study of OX40 agonist ivuxolimab in advanced cancers. The CDR3 sequence is 12 residues long. Per germline, CDR1 WSHSY and CDR2 SAAADI. V lost 6 bases and J lost 3, with 8 bases in between. Clones were sequenced by immunoSEQ multiplex PCR, and TCRdb holds only the in-frame ones, with some missing. The sample includes tens of thousands of clones, around nine tenths of them seen just once. This receptor was taken from an adult with an advanced solid tumor such as melanoma, head and neck, liver or kidney cancer. The chain recombines TRBV10-2 with TRBJ1-2; unclear D gene. The material was CD4+ or CD8+ T cells sorted from blood, obtained in a trial of the OX40 agonist ivuxolimab. The CDR3 nucleotides read TGCGCCAGCAGGGACGGTTACTATGGCTACACCTTC. Amino acids: CASRDGYYGYTF.